The 18 T cell receptor beta chains listed next were all sequenced from one sample in a study of Graves' ophthalmopathy and Graves' hyperthyroidism. Transcripts of RNA were the source for amplifying TCR beta CDR3 regions. RT-PCR was first run with HTBI primers, then multiplex PCR in a second round. TCRdb reprocessed the multiplex PCR reads via MiXCR and lists one record per CDR3 protein. The table includes 600,000 to 700,000 distinct CDR3 sequences, more than 40% detected once. The sequenced material came from peripheral blood. The receptor source for this set is an adult man with Graves' ophthalmopathy.

This clonotype has a count of ten or more. This rearrangement joins TRBV12-3 or TRBV12-4 to TRBJ2-5, with D possibly matching TRBD1 (5 bases). V was trimmed by 7 bases and J by 5 bases, leaving 20 bases between them. This CDR3 is built from 15 residues. CDR3 protein: CASTQIVAAGETQYF. CDR3 nucleotide sequence: TGTGCCAGCACCCAAATCGTCGCCGCAGGGGAGACCCAGTACTTC.

The V gene is TRBV29-1, the J gene TRBJ2-6, with TRBD1 as a possible D gene (6 bases). Germline loops: CDR1 SQVTM, CDR2 ANQGSEA. V dropped 4 bases and J dropped 2 bases, with 12 bases sitting between them. CDR3 length: 15 amino acids. The CDR3 spells CSVAQGGTGANVLTF. The CDR3 nucleotides read TGCAGCGTTGCACAGGGCGGCACTGGGGCCAACGTCCTGACTTTC.

This clonotype was counted a few times. The chain joins TRBV29-1 to TRBJ2-5, with 7 bases lining up with TRBD1. The germline V gene has CDR1 SQVTM and CDR2 ANQGSEA. V was pared by 8 bases and J by 2 bases, with 11 bases of the junction left unmatched. The CDR3 is 14 amino acids. CDR3 amino acids: CSSEAGGTQETQYF. DNA for the CDR3: TGCAGCAGTGAGGCAGGGGGAACACAAGAGACCCAGTACTTC. Full variable domain (missing parts from reference TRBV29-1 and TRBJ2-5): SAVISQKPSRDICQRGTSLTIQCQVDSQVTMMFWYRQQPGQSLTLIATANQGSEATYESGFVIDKFPISRPNLTFSTLTVSNMSPEDSSIYLCSSEAGGTQETQYFGPGTRLLVL.

Concerning this clonotype: A much bigger clone sits one base away, suggesting this may be a read error. The CDR3 does not close with the conserved phenylalanine or tryptophan, likely indicating a read error. The rearrangement joins TRBV2 to TRBJ2-5, with TRBD2 as a possible D gene (5 bases). V lost 6 bases and J 4 bases, leaving 12 bases between the germline ends. In germline, CDR1 is SNHLY, CDR2 FYNNEI. CDR3 length: 13 amino acids. The CDR3 DNA is TGTGCCAGCAGGTTGAGGGTGGGAGAGACCCAGTACCTC. The encoded protein is CASRLRVGETQYL.

The chain joins TRBV25-1 to TRBJ2-5; tentatively, D is TRBD2 (6 bases). The J call may be incorrect, as the DNA end agrees better with TRBJ2-1. This CDR3 comprises 13 residues. Germline-derived CDR1 and CDR2 are MGHDK and SYGVNS. CDR3 DNA sequence: TGTGCCAGCAGCTTAGGAGCGGGTAGGGAGCAGTTCTTC. Translating it yields CASSLGAGREQFF.

This clonotype has a handful of counts. V gene TRBV12-5 combines with J gene TRBJ2-2; the match to TRBD2 covers 8 bases. Germline V CDR1 and CDR2: LGHNT, FRNRAP. The CDR3 has 13 amino acids. The DNA for the CDR3 is TGTGCCCTGTTGGTTAGCGGGGCCGGGGAGCTGTTTTTT. It specifies CALLVSGAGELFF.

This clonotype was picked up many times. The chain recombines TRBV19 with TRBJ1-2; TRBD1 matches at 7 bases. Losses at the gene ends were 4 bases for V and 1 base for J; bases not matched to a gene: 3. This CDR3 contains 14 residues. Germline loops: CDR1 LNHDA, CDR2 SQIVND (reference sequence). CDR3 sequence reads: CASSRGQLNYGYTF. The DNA of the CDR3 is TGTGCCAGTAGTAGGGGACAGCTTAACTATGGCTACACCTTC.

This clonotype showed up many times. V and J are TRBV19 and TRBJ2-7, with D maybe TRBD2 (5 bases). Germline V gene data show CDR1 as LNHDA and CDR2 as SQIVND (reference sequence). The CDR3 loop spans 15 amino acids. V was trimmed by 3 bases and J by 2 bases, leaving 14 bases between them. CDR3 bases: TGTGCCAGTAGTATCCGGGGTGATGCTGCCTACGAGCAGTACTTC. Translating it yields CASSIRGDAAYEQYF.

This clonotype appeared a few times. This sequence joins TRBV5-1 and TRBJ2-2; 11 positions match TRBD1. V was pared by 4 bases and J by 7 bases, with 6 bases of the junction left unmatched. The CDR3 spans 15 residues. Germline CDR1 is SGHRS and CDR2 is YFSETQ. CDR3 DNA: TGCGCCAGCAGCAAGGACAGGGGGCGCGGCGGGGAGCTGTTTTTT. As protein: CASSKDRGRGGELFF. Together with reference TRBV5-1 and TRBJ2-2, the CDR3 gives the full variable domain: KAGVTQTPRYLIKTRGQQVTLSCSPISGHRSVSWYQQTPGQGLQFLFEYFSETQRNKGNFPGRFSGRQFSNSRSEMNVSTLELGDSALYLCASSKDRGRGGELFFGEGSRLTVL.

The J gene is TRBJ2-7, the V gene TRBV5-4; TRBD1 matches at 11 bases. With V trimmed by 5 bases and J by 3 bases, 7 bases remained unmatched. CDR3 length: 15 residues. From germline, CDR1 is SGHNT and CDR2 YYREEE (reference sequence). CDR3 in DNA: TGTGCCAGCAGTTTTGGGACAGGGGGGAACTACGAGCAGTACTTC. It is translated as CASSFGTGGNYEQYF.

This clonotype was recorded only once. This chain uses TRBV29-1 with TRBJ1-2, with D possibly being TRBD1 (6 bases). Germline CDR1 SQVTM, CDR2 ANQGSEA. The CDR3 is 13 amino acids. CDR3 region: CSASVRTAEGYTF. The CDR3 DNA reads as TGCAGTGCTAGCGTCAGGACAGCTGAGGGCTACACCTTC. Complete variable domain (other parts from reference TRBV29-1 and TRBJ1-2): SAVISQKPSRDICQRGTSLTIQCQVDSQVTMMFWYRQQPGQSLTLIATANQGSEATYESGFVIDKFPISRPNLTFSTLTVSNMSPEDSSIYLCSASVRTAEGYTFGSGTRLTVV.

This clonotype was seen at least ten times. V is TRBV15 and J is TRBJ1-3; TRBD1 matches 7 bases. Germline CDR1 LNHNV, CDR2 YYDKDF (reference sequence). Trimming at V came to 8 bases and at J to 1 base, leaving 11 bases not matched to a gene. The CDR3 is made up of 16 amino acids. CDR3 sequence reads: CATSSSLQGSGNTIYF. CDR3 in DNA: TGTGCCACCTCTTCCTCCCTACAGGGGTCTGGAAACACCATATATTTT.

Only a few counts were recorded for this clonotype. Sequence at one end of the junction differs from germline and may be a read error. The chain recombines TRBV5-1 with TRBJ2-7; 12 bases line up with TRBD2. Germline CDR1 is SGHRS and CDR2 is YFSETQ. This CDR3 has 16 amino acids. As DNA, the CDR3 is TGTGCCAGCAGCTTCGGGCTAGCGGGGGGGCGGGACGAGCAGTACTTC. This gives the protein CASSFGLAGGRDEQYF. The variable domain in full, with the rest retrieved from reference TRBV5-1 and TRBJ2-7, is KAGVTQTPRYLIKTRGQQVTLSCSPISGHRSVSWYQQTPGQGLQFLFEYFSETQRNKGNFPGRFSGRQFSNSRSEMNVSTLELGDSALYLCASSFGLAGGRDEQYFGPGTRLTVT.

At least ten counts were recorded for this clonotype. The DNA of the CDR3 is TGCGCCAGCGCCCCCGGACTAGCGGGAGACGAGCAGTACTTC. Protein sequence: CASAPGLAGDEQYF. V usage is TRBV5-1 and J usage is TRBJ2-7, with 13 bases fitting TRBD2. Germline trimming cut 7 bases from V and 5 bases from J; bases unmatched to any gene: 6. The CDR3 contains 14 residues. From germline, CDR1 is SGHRS and CDR2 YFSETQ.

The table lists this clonotype with a few counts. This chain links TRBV2 with TRBJ2-2; D tentatively reads TRBD1 or TRBD2 (5 bases each). Germline assignment: CDR1 SNHLY and CDR2 FYNNEI. CDR3 length: 12 residues. The germline V and J ends were trimmed by 9 bases and 6 bases, with 11 bases remaining between them. This CDR3 is CARGELAGELFF. The CDR3 DNA reads TGTGCCAGGGGGGAGTTAGCCGGGGAGCTGTTTTTT.

The chain carries TRBV25-1 and TRBJ2-7; D call uncertain. CDR1 is MGHDK and CDR2 is SYGVNS in the germline V gene. V shed 6 bases and J shed 2 bases, with 17 bases lying between them. The length of the CDR3 is 15 residues. The CDR3, as DNA: TGTGCCAGCAGCCAAGGGCTATTACTGACCTACGAGCAGTACTTC. Translating gives CASSQGLLLTYEQYF.

The chain uses TRBV12-3 or TRBV12-4 and TRBJ1-3; 7 positions match TRBD1. The J segment lost 1 base and the V segment lost 5 bases, leaving 8 bases of the junction unmatched. The CDR3 runs 16 residues. CDR3 bases: TGTGCCAGCAGTCCCCCGGGACAGAGTTCTGGAAACACCATATATTTT. Its protein is CASSPPGQSSGNTIYF.

A note on this clonotype: Its ends do not fully match the called genes, so a read error is possible. J is TRBJ2-5 and V is TRBV12-3 or TRBV12-4; tentative D call: TRBD2 (6 bases). This CDR3 contains 13 residues. For the CDR3, the DNA is TGTGCCAGCAGGGGGTTCGGACGGGAGACCCAGTGCTTC. It encodes CASRGFGRETQCF.